The 8 T cell receptor beta chains listed next were all sequenced from one sample in a study of cytomegalovirus exposure and HLA in healthy donors. PCR used 60 Vbeta primers and 13 Jbeta primers. Sequencing used immunoSEQ multiplex PCR; TCRdb keeps in-frame clones, though not all of them. This sample has tens of thousands of clones, with around 82% found just once. What was sequenced was PBMCs. These receptors all stem from a young man in good health and CMV-seropositive.

The chain employs TRBV5-1 and TRBJ1-1; 9 bases fit TRBD1. This CDR3 has 15 amino acids. V lost 4 bases and J lost 1; bases outside the gene matches: 5. CDR1 SGHRS and CDR2 YFSETQ come from the germline V gene. In DNA, the CDR3 is TGCGCCAGCAGCACGTGGGGACAGGGGAACACTGAAGCTTTCTTT. Translation: CASSTWGQGNTEAFF.

The gene calls are TRBV19 and TRBJ1-1; D perhaps matches TRBD1 (5 bases). CDR1 and CDR2 from the germline V gene are LNHDA and SQIVND (reference sequence). This CDR3 region has 13 residues. Trimming pared 4 bases from V and 7 bases from J, leaving 13 bases between. Here the CDR3 reads CASSTQGRGEAFF. In DNA form, the CDR3 reads TGTGCCAGTAGTACCCAGGGAAGAGGTGAAGCTTTCTTT. The complete variable domain, with remaining parts taken from reference TRBV19 and TRBJ1-1, reads DGGITQSPKYLFRKEGQNVTLSCEQNLNHDAMYWYRQDPGQGLRLIYYSQIVNDFQKGDIAEGYSVSREKKESFPLTVTSAQKNPTAFYLCASSTQGRGEAFFGQGTRLTVV.

The V call is TRBV7-9, the J call TRBJ2-3; 7 bases agree with TRBD2. V shed 5 bases, J shed 2 bases, and the junction held 10 bases outside the gene matches. The CDR3 is made up of 16 amino acids. Per the germline V gene, CDR1 is SEHNR and CDR2 is FQNEAQ (reference sequence). The CDR3 sequence is CASSPFGLGHTDTQYF. Written as DNA, the CDR3 is TGTGCCAGCAGCCCTTTCGGACTAGGACACACAGATACGCAGTATTTT.

The V and J genes are TRBV30 and TRBJ2-3, with TRBD2 identical over 15 bases. This CDR3 spans 20 amino acids. V shed 3 bases, J shed 2 bases, and the junction held 15 bases outside the gene matches. Germline CDR1 and CDR2: GTSNPN and SVGIG (reference sequence). The CDR3 is CAWSPLGTSGGQYLTDTQYF. The CDR3 nucleotides read TGTGCCTGGAGCCCCCTCGGGACTAGCGGGGGGCAATATCTCACAGATACGCAGTATTTT.

The chain links TRBV5-4 to TRBJ2-5; a possible D gene is TRBD2 (6 bases). CDR3 length: 17 residues. The V gene lost 4 bases and the J gene lost 5 bases, with 24 bases spanning the gap. CDR1 is SGHNT and CDR2 is YYREEE in the germline V gene (reference sequence). CDR3 coding DNA: TGTGCCAGCAGCCCCCTCCGCGGGGCAAAGGATGGGGAGACCCAGTACTTC. Translation gives CASSPLRGAKDGETQYF.

The chain joins TRBV30 to TRBJ1-5; perhaps TRBD1 as D (5 bases). V was clipped by 0 bases and J by 4 bases, with 7 bases between them. Germline V gene data show CDR1 as GTSNPN and CDR2 as SVGIG (reference sequence). The CDR3 consists of 13 residues. The CDR3 DNA reads as TGTGCCTGGAGTGTACAGGAGAATCAGCCCCAGCATTTT. This encodes CAWSVQENQPQHF.

Written as DNA, the CDR3 is TGTGCCAGCAGTGTAACAGCCCAAGAGACCCAGTACTTC. This gives the protein CASSVTAQETQYF. The chain carries TRBV6-1 and TRBJ2-5, with D uncertain. Germline V gene data show CDR1 as MNHNS and CDR2 as SASEGT. CDR3 length: 13 amino acids. Trimming cost V 4 bases and J 1 base, with 7 bases left between them.

This clone is medium-sized by share. This rearrangement joins TRBV5-5 to TRBJ2-2; D may be TRBD2 (6 bases). This CDR3 region has 15 residues. V lost 4 bases and J lost 1, with 11 bases in between. Germline loops: CDR1 SGHKS, CDR2 YYEKEE (reference sequence). The CDR3 DNA sequence: TGTGCCAGCAGCCCCCCCGGGGGGAACACCGGGGAGCTGTTTTTT. Residues: CASSPPGGNTGELFF. Supplemented by reference TRBV5-5 and TRBJ2-2, the full variable domain reads DAGVTQSPTHLIKTRGQQVTLRCSPISGHKSVSWYQQVLGQGPQFIFQYYEKEERGRGNFPDRFSARQFPNYSSELNVNALLLGDSALYLCASSPPGGNTGELFFGEGSRLTVL.